This T cell receptor (beta chain) was identified in a study of blood T cell repertoires in COVID-19. About the research overall: Samples of COVID-19 (acute and convalescent) were obtained from the United States, Italy and Spain. PBMCs, B-cell-depleted T cells, or T cells were the source of the cDNA or gDNA that made up the material.

Study processing details: Amplifying reference gene primers gave estimates of nucleated cell counts. Produced via immunoSEQ multiplex PCR; TCRdb's table is partial and in-frame only. The D gene and trimming were derived from the DNA, and the V and J assignments and clone size from that table. The sample has 100,000 or so clones, 90% to 95% seen once; the top ten hold approximately 4.1%. CDR3 length: 14 amino acids. Germline values: CDR1 WSHSY, CDR2 SAAADI. The V segment lost 7 bases and the J segment 4 bases; nucleotides outside the gene matches: 9. The sequence was obtained from a woman in her forties or fifties in a cohort sampled during active COVID-19. The chain is built from TRBV10-2 and TRBJ2-7, with 8 positions matching TRBD2. Sample: peripheral blood. The CDR3 is CASIDSGGPYEQYF. In nucleotides, the CDR3 is TGCGCCAGCATCGACAGCGGGGGACCTTACGAGCAGTACTTC.